The 8 T cell receptor beta chains below come from one sample, sequenced in a study of control samples from healthy donors and cancer patients. TCRdb's table, derived via immunoSEQ multiplex PCR, lists solely in-frame clones and lacks some. Among 90,000 to 95,000 clones listed, approximately 86% were seen once. The specimen sequenced was blood. The receptors derive from a man younger than 40 in good health.

The V call is TRBV19, the J call TRBJ1-5, with D possibly matching TRBD1 (6 bases). Trimming shortened V by 1 base and J by 4 bases, and 14 bases separated the two germline ends. CDR1 LNHDA and CDR2 SQIVND come from the germline V gene (reference sequence). The CDR3 is made up of 16 amino acids. In DNA form, the CDR3 reads TGTGCCAGTAGTATAGCCCTCAGGGGCAGGAATCAGCCCCAGCATTTT. Encoded protein: CASSIALRGRNQPQHF.

To note about this clone: One junction end disagrees with the germline gene, perhaps due to a read error. The V gene is TRBV6-5, the J gene TRBJ1-1; tentative D call: TRBD1 (6 bases). The length of the CDR3 is 13 residues. In germline, CDR1 is MNHEY, CDR2 SVGAGI. Here the CDR3 reads CASDWGANIEAFF. CDR3 coding DNA: TGTGCCAGCGATTGGGGGGCGAACATTGAAGCTTTCTTT.

The gene calls are TRBV4-2 and TRBJ2-3; perhaps TRBD2 as D (6 bases). CDR3 size: 18 residues. V lost 3 bases, J lost 2 bases, and 21 bases lay in between. Germline V gene data show CDR1 as LGHNA and CDR2 as YNFKEQ. CDR3 protein: CASSQTIRGAGITDTQYF. The CDR3 bases are TGTGCCAGCAGCCAGACAATCCGAGGTGCGGGGATCACAGATACGCAGTATTTT.

The V and J genes are TRBV2 and TRBJ2-7; D ambiguous. The CDR3 is 14 amino acids. V was cut by 2 bases and J by 3 bases, with 11 bases left in between. Germline assignment: CDR1 SNHLY and CDR2 FYNNEI. The CDR3 coding sequence is TGTGCCAGCAGTGAACTAGGTTCCCTCTACGAGCAGTACTTC. This gives the protein CASSELGSLYEQYF. Looking up the rest from reference TRBV2 and TRBJ2-7 gives the full variable domain: EPEVTQTPSHQVTQMGQEVILRCVPISNHLYFYWYRQILGQKVEFLVSFYNNEISEKSEIFDDQFSVERPDGSNFTLKIRSTKLEDSAMYFCASSELGSLYEQYFGPGTRLTVT.

The chain links TRBV6-5 to TRBJ1-1; D unclear. Trimming pared 0 bases from V and 5 bases from J, leaving 7 bases between. Germline assignment: CDR1 MNHEY and CDR2 SVGAGI. This CDR3 is 13 amino acids long. This CDR3 is CASSYSRETEAFF. CDR3 in DNA: TGTGCCAGCAGTTACTCAAGGGAGACTGAAGCTTTCTTT.

This clone showed up just a few times. The chain links TRBV30 to TRBJ2-5; 11 nucleotides line up with TRBD2. Trimming cost V 1 base and J 5 bases; bases outside gene matches: 9. The CDR3 extends over 16 amino acids. The germline gives CDR1 GTSNPN, CDR2 SVGIG (reference sequence). Here the CDR3 reads CAWSALTSGGGETQYF. CDR3 nucleotide sequence: TGTGCCTGGAGTGCTCTAACTAGCGGGGGTGGTGAGACCCAGTACTTC.

A single count supports this clone. Distinct nucleotide sequences in the sample also encode this CDR3. The rearrangement links TRBV5-1 to TRBJ2-3; TRBD2 might be the D (5 bases). From germline, CDR1 is SGHRS and CDR2 YFSETQ. Deletions cut 1 base from V and 4 bases from J, with 10 bases between. The CDR3 loop spans 14 amino acids. The CDR3 is CASSLIRGSDTQYF. CDR3 sequence (DNA): TGCGCCAGCAGCTTGATACGGGGTTCAGATACGCAGTATTTT.

The chain combines TRBV5-1 with TRBJ1-2; D may be TRBD1 (5 bases). Germline loops: CDR1 SGHRS, CDR2 YFSETQ. CDR3 length: 12 residues. The ends were cut back, 4 bases at V and 7 bases at J, with 11 bases in the middle. CDR3 DNA sequence: TGCGCCAGCAGCGGGGACTTTTTTGGCTACACCTTC. Amino acid sequence: CASSGDFFGYTF.